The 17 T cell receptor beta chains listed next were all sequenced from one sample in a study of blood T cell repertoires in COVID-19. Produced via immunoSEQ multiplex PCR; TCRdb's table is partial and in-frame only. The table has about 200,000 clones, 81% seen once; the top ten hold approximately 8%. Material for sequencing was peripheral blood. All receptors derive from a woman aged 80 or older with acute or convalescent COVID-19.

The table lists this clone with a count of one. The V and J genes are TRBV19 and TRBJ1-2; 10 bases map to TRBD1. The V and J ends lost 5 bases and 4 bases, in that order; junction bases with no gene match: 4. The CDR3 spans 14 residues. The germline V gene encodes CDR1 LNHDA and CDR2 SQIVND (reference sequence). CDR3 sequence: CASSADRGIYGYTF. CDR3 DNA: TGTGCCAGTAGTGCGGACAGGGGGATCTATGGCTACACCTTC.

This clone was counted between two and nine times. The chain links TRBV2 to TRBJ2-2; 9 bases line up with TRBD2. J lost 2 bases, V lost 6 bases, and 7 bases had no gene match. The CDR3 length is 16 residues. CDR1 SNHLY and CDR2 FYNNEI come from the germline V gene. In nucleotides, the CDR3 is TGTGCCAGCAGGAGCTTAGCGGGGGTAAACACCGGGGAGCTGTTTTTT. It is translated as CASRSLAGVNTGELFF.

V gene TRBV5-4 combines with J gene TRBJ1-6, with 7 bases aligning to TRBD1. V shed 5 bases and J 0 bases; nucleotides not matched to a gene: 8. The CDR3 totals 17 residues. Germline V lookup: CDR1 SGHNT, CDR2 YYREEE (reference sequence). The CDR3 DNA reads TGTGCCAGCAGTCAGGACAGGTCGAGCTCCTATAATTCACCCCTCCACTTT. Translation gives CASSQDRSSSYNSPLHF.

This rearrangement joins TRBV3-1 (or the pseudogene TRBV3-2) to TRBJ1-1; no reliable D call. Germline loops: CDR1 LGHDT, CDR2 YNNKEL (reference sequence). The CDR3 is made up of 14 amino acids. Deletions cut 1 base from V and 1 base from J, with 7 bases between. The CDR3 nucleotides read TGTGCCAGCAGCCAAGTGTTACAGAACACTGAAGCTTTCTTT. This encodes CASSQVLQNTEAFF.

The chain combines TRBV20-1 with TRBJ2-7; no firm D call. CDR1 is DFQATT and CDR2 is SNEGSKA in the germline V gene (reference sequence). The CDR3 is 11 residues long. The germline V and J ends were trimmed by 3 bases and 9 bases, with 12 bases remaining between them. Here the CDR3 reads CSASLISGQYF. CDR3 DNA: TGCAGTGCTAGTCTTATTAGTGGGCAGTACTTC.

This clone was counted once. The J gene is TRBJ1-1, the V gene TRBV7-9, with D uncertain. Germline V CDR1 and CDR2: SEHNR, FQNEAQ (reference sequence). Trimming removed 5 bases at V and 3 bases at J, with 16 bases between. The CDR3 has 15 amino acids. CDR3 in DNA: TGTGCCAGCAGCCTAGATATCTTCTCGGACACTGAAGCTTTCTTT. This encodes CASSLDIFSDTEAFF. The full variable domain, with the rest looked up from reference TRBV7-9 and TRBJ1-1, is DTGVSQNPRHKITKRGQNVTFRCDPISEHNRLYWYRQTLGQGPEFLTYFQNEAQLEKSRLLSDRFSAERPKGSFSTLEIQRTEQGDSAMYLCASSLDIFSDTEAFFGQGTRLTVV.

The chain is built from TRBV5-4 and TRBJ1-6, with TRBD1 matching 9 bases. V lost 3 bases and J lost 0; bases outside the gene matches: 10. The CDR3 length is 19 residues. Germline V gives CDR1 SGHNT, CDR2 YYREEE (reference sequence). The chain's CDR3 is CASSWDRAALSSYNSPLHF. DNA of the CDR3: TGTGCCAGCAGCTGGGACAGGGCCGCCCTGAGCTCCTATAATTCACCCCTCCACTTT. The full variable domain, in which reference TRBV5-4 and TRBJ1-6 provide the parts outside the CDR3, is ETGVTQSPTHLIKTRGQQVTLRCSSQSGHNTVSWYQQALGQGPQFIFQYYREEENGRGNFPPRFSGLQFPNYSSELNVNALELDDSALYLCASSWDRAALSSYNSPLHFGNGTRLTVT.

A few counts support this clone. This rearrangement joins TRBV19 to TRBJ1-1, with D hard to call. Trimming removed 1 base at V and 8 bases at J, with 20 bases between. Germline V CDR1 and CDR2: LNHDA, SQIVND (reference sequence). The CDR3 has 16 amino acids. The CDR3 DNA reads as TGTGCCAGTAGTATAGGAGGAACCCGTTCCCCCGGCGAAGCTTTCTTT. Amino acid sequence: CASSIGGTRSPGEAFF. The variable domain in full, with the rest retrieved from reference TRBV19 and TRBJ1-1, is DGGITQSPKYLFRKEGQNVTLSCEQNLNHDAMYWYRQDPGQGLRLIYYSQIVNDFQKGDIAEGYSVSREKKESFPLTVTSAQKNPTAFYLCASSIGGTRSPGEAFFGQGTRLTVV.

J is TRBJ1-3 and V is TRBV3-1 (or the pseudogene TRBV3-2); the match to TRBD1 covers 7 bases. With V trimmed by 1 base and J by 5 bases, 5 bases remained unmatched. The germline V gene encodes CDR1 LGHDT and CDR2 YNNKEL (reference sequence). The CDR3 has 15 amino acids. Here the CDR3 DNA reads TGTGCCAGCAGCCAAGTGAGACAGGGCCGAAACACCATATATTTT. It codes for CASSQVRQGRNTIYF.

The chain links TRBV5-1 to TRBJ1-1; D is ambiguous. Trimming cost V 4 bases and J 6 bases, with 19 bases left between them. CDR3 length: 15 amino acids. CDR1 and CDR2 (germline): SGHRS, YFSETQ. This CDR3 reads CASSEPQVAYPEAFF. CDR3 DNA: TGCGCCAGCAGCGAACCGCAGGTTGCTTATCCTGAAGCTTTCTTT.

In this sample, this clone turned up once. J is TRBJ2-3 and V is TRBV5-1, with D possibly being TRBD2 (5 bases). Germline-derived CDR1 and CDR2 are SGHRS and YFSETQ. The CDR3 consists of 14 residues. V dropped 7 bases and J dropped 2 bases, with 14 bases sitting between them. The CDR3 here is CASASGINTDTQYF. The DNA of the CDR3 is TGCGCCAGCGCCTCGGGGATTAACACAGATACGCAGTATTTT.

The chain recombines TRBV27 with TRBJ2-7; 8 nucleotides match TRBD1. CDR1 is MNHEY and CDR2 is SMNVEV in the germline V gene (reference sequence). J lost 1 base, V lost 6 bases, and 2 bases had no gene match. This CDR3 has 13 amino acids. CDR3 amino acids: CASRWDRSYEQYF. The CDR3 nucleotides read TGTGCCAGCAGGTGGGACAGGTCCTACGAGCAGTACTTC.

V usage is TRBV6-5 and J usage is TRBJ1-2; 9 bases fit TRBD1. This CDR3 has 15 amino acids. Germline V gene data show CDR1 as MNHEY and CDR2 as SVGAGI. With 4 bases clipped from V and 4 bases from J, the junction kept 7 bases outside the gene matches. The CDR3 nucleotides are TGTGCCAGCAGTTTCTCACCGACAGGGGGCTATGGCTACACCTTC. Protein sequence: CASSFSPTGGYGYTF.

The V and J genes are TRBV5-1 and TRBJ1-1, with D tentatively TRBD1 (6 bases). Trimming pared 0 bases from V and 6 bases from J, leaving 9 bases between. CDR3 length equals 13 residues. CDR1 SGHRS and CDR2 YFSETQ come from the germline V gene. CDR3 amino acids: CASSLDRAAEAFF. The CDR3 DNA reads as TGCGCCAGCAGCTTGGACAGGGCTGCTGAAGCTTTCTTT. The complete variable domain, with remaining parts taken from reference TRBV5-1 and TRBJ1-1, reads KAGVTQTPRYLIKTRGQQVTLSCSPISGHRSVSWYQQTPGQGLQFLFEYFSETQRNKGNFPGRFSGRQFSNSRSEMNVSTLELGDSALYLCASSLDRAAEAFFGQGTRLTVV.

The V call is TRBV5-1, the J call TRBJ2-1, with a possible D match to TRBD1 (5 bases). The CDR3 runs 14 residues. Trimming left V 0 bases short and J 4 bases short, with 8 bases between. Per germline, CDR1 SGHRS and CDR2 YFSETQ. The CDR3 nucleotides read TGCGCCAGCAGCTTGGGCGACAGATACAATGAGCAGTTCTTC. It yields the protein CASSLGDRYNEQFF. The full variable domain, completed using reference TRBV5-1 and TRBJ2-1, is KAGVTQTPRYLIKTRGQQVTLSCSPISGHRSVSWYQQTPGQGLQFLFEYFSETQRNKGNFPGRFSGRQFSNSRSEMNVSTLELGDSALYLCASSLGDRYNEQFFGPGTRLTVL.

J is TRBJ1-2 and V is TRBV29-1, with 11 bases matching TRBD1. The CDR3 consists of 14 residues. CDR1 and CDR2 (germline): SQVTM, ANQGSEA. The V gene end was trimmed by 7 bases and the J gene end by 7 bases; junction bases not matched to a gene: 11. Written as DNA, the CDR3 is TGCAGCGCCTCCGCCGGGACAGGGGGGTTTGGCTACACCTTC. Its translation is CSASAGTGGFGYTF.

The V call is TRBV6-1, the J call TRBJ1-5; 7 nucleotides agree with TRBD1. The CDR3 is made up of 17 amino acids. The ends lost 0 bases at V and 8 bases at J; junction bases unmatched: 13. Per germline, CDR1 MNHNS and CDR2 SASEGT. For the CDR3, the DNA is TGTGCCAGCAGTGAAGCCGTAAGAGGGACAGCCTATGAGCCCCAGCATTTT. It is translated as CASSEAVRGTAYEPQHF.